This T cell receptor beta chain is from a study of identical twins. Using its own MiXCR run on the 5' RACE reads, TCRdb lists one record per CDR3 protein. The sample lists approximately 600,000 distinct CDR3 sequences; just under 10% were seen once. With regard to this clonotype: Its antigen is unknown.

Overall study findings and caveats: Memory repertoires showed no such pattern, whereas abundant cord blood beta clonotypes carried fewer insertions.

The V gene's germline CDR1 is SQVTM and CDR2 ANQGSEA. CDR3 length: 12 amino acids. Trimming cost V 2 bases and J 5 bases, with 8 bases left between them. These data were also filed under a second study, of yellow fever vaccine responses in identical twins.

This TCR derives from a woman aged 18-30 years in good health. Sequencing used PBMCs. This rearrangement joins TRBV29-1 to TRBJ2-3; maybe TRBD2 (7 bases). CDR3 protein: CSVERGGDTQYF. CDR3 bases: TGCAGCGTTGAAAGGGGGGGAGATACGCAGTATTTT.